These T cell receptor beta chains were read from a single sample in a study of blood T cell repertoires in COVID-19. The repertoire was sequenced with immunoSEQ multiplex PCR; TCRdb's copy has only in-frame clones and lacks some. The data show 40,000 to 65,000 clones, just under 85% seen once. The specimen was peripheral blood. Receptors originate from a human donor in a cohort sampled during active COVID-19. Both conserved end residues are part of each CDR3. The D gene is left open where the match is weak. Clone size, where shown, is once, few, many, or a class for clones that have expanded.

17	TRBV11-2	-	TRBJ2-1	-	CASSLVNQGMLAAEQFF	TGTGCCAGCAGCTTAGTTAACCAGGGGATGCTGGCCGCCGAGCAGTTCTTC
15	TRBV2	-	TRBJ2-3	TRBD2	CASRRLAGGTDTQYF	TGTGCCAGCAGGAGACTAGCGGGCGGCACAGATACGCAGTATTTT
15	TRBV6-1	-	TRBJ2-3	-	CASSDRGAMADTQYF	TGTGCCAGCAGTGACAGGGGCGCGATGGCAGATACGCAGTATTTT
17	TRBV3-1/TRBV3-2	-	TRBJ2-5	TRBD2	CASSPSTSGTPQETQYF	TGTGCCAGCAGCCCCTCGACTAGCGGGACCCCCCAAGAGACCCAGTACTTC
15	TRBV6-4	-	TRBJ2-1	TRBD2	CASSDRLAGAARRFF	TGTGCCAGCAGTGACCGACTAGCGGGGGCCGCGAGGAGATTCTTC
16	TRBV7-8	-	TRBJ2-3	-	CASSYQTSGGRDTQYF	TGTGCCAGCAGCTACCAGACTAGTGGGGGAAGGGATACGCAGTATTTT
13	TRBV30	-	TRBJ2-2	-	CAWSKQHTGELFF	TGTGCCTGGAGTAAGCAACACACCGGGGAGCTGTTTTTT
16	TRBV27	-	TRBJ2-4	TRBD1	CASSLLGGEAKNIQYF	TGTGCCAGCAGTCTGTTAGGGGGCGAGGCCAAAAACATTCAGTACTTC
12	TRBV7-8	-	TRBJ2-1	-	CASSWGEDEQFF	TGTGCCAGCAGCTGGGGAGAGGATGAGCAGTTCTTC
15	TRBV7-9	few	TRBJ1-3	-	CASSPPGDPGNTIYF	TGTGCCAGCAGCCCGCCGGGGGACCCTGGAAACACCATATATTTT
16	TRBV27	-	TRBJ2-3	TRBD2	CASSPRGLAGTDTQYF	TGTGCCAGCAGTCCCCGGGGACTAGCGGGGACAGATACGCAGTATTTT
16	TRBV6-6	-	TRBJ2-2	TRBD2	CASSPLGEGGIGELFF	TGTGCCAGCAGTCCCCTCGGGGAGGGAGGGATCGGGGAGCTGTTTTTT
14	TRBV5-4	-	TRBJ1-2	-	CASSQSTRNYGYTF	TGTGCCAGCAGCCAGTCTACGCGGAATTATGGCTACACCTTC
14	TRBV5-6	-	TRBJ2-7	TRBD2	CASSYGTSGYEQYF	TGTGCCAGCAGCTATGGGACTAGCGGCTACGAGCAGTACTTC
17	TRBV27	-	TRBJ2-3	TRBD2	CASSGGPAGVVSDTQYF	TGTGCCAGCAGTGGCGGACCAGCGGGAGTAGTGTCAGATACGCAGTATTTT
14	TRBV28	-	TRBJ1-2	TRBD1	CASGTTGGTYGYTF	TGTGCCAGCGGCACGACAGGGGGAACCTATGGCTACACCTTC
14	TRBV15	few	TRBJ2-7	-	CATSNSDYPYEQYF	TGTGCCACCAGCAATTCGGACTATCCCTACGAGCAGTACTTC
13	TRBV28	-	TRBJ1-5	TRBD1	CASRTGNVQPQHF	TGTGCCAGCAGGACAGGGAACGTTCAGCCCCAGCATTTT
16	TRBV27	-	TRBJ2-1	TRBD2	CASSSALKRGATEQFF	TGTGCCAGCAGTTCTGCACTAAAGCGGGGGGCCACAGAGCAGTTCTTC
17	TRBV5-6	-	TRBJ2-2	-	CASSLVPSSLSTGELFF	TGTGCCAGCAGCTTGGTTCCTTCCTCTCTCTCCACCGGGGAGCTGTTTTTT
17	TRBV18	-	TRBJ1-4	-	CASSPSSLSNQGEKLFF	TGTGCCAGCTCACCCTCCAGCCTTTCAAACCAGGGAGAAAAACTGTTTTTT
14	TRBV7-3	-	TRBJ2-4	TRBD2	CASSFSGGQDIQYF	TGTGCCAGCAGCTTCAGCGGGGGCCAGGACATTCAGTACTTC
15	TRBV18	once	TRBJ2-7	TRBD1	CASSHRQGRVREQYF	TGTGCCAGCTCACATCGACAGGGAAGAGTAAGGGAGCAGTACTTC